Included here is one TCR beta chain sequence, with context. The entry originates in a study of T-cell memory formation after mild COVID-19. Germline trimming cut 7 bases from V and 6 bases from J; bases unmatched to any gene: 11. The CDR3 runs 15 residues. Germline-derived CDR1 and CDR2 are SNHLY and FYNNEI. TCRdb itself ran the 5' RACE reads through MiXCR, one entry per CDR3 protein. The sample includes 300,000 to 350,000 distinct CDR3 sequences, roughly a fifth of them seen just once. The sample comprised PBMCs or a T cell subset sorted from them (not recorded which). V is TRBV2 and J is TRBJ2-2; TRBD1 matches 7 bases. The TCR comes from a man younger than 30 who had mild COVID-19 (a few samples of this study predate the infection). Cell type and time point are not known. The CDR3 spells CASTPTSTGSGELFF. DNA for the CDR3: TGTGCCAGCACCCCTACCTCGACAGGGTCCGGGGAGCTGTTTTTT.